These T cell receptor beta chains were read from a single sample in a study of T cell repertoires in ileal Crohn's disease. Profiled with immunoSEQ multiplex PCR; TCRdb holds only in-frame clones, not every one. The top ten clones hold approximately 15% of a sample with approximately 13,000 clones, more than 60% of them seen once. Sequences were obtained from ileal tissue. All receptors come from an adult with Crohn's disease. Each CDR3 is given with its conserved first and last residue. D genes are given only for firm matches. Rows may omit the clone size; those that give it use once, few, many or a size class.

cdr3_nt	cdr3_aa	v_call	j_call	d_call	clone_size
TGTGCCAGCAGCGTAGCCAGGGGAAATTCACCCCTCCACTTT	CASSVARGNSPLHF	TRBV9	TRBJ1-6	NA	medium-sized
TGTGCCAGCAGTTTACGGACAGGGGGAGCTTTCTTT	CASSLRTGGAFF	TRBV28	TRBJ1-1	TRBD1	NA
TGTGCCAGCAGCTACGACAGGAAATCCTACGAGCAGTACTTC	CASSYDRKSYEQYF	TRBV11-1	TRBJ2-7	NA	NA
TGTGCCAGCAGTTACAACCCTAGCAATCAGCCCCAGCATTTT	CASSYNPSNQPQHF	TRBV6-6	TRBJ1-5	NA	NA
TGTGCCAGCAGCTTAGAAGGTCGCGGTTCCTATGGCTACACCTTC	CASSLEGRGSYGYTF	TRBV11-2	TRBJ1-2	NA	large
TGCAGCCTCTCGACCGAGGGGACTGAAGCTTTCTTT	CSLSTEGTEAFF	TRBV29-1	TRBJ1-1	NA	NA
TGCGCCAGCAGCCCACGGACAGGGTTAATCTACGAGCAGTACTTC	CASSPRTGLIYEQYF	TRBV5-1	TRBJ2-7	TRBD1	NA
TGTGCCAGCAGCTTAGGGGTCAGCTCCTATAATTCACCCCTCCACTTT	CASSLGVSSYNSPLHF	TRBV11-2	TRBJ1-6	NA	NA
TGCGCCAGCAGCTTGGAGGGGGGGCTCTGGACTAACTTC	CASSLEGGLWTNF	TRBV5-1	TRBJ1-2	NA	NA
TGTGCCAGCAACCAGGGGACGAGTGGGATAGAAGCTTTCTTT	CASNQGTSGIEAFF	TRBV6-6	TRBJ1-1	NA	NA
TGTGCCTGGGAACAGGGGGCGGGCTATGGCTACACCTTC	CAWEQGAGYGYTF	TRBV30	TRBJ1-2	TRBD1	NA
TGTGCCAGCATTGAGTCCGGACAAAACATTCAGTACTTC	CASIESGQNIQYF	TRBV6-5	TRBJ2-4	NA	NA
TGTGCCAGCAGTGACTCCCTTTGGAGTGGCTACACCTTC	CASSDSLWSGYTF	TRBV2	TRBJ1-2	NA	NA
TGTGCCAGCAGCCCCGGACAGGTTTCGGTTTCTGGCTCCTATAATTCACCCCTCCACTTT	CASSPGQVSVSGSYNSPLHF	TRBV9	TRBJ1-6	TRBD1	NA
TGTGCCAGCAGCTTCTTTAATCAGCCCCAGCATTTT	CASSFFNQPQHF	TRBV7-9	TRBJ1-5	NA	once
TGTGCCAGCAGTGAGCCCCCCCCCAGCCCGGGACAGAACCCCTACGAGCAGTACTTC	CASSEPPPSPGQNPYEQYF	TRBV6-1	TRBJ2-7	TRBD1	NA
TGTGCCAGCAGTGACTTAGGCACTGAAGCTTTCTTT	CASSDLGTEAFF	TRBV25-1	TRBJ1-1	NA	NA
TGCGCCAGCAGCTTGGGAGGGGCCAAAAACATTCAGTACTTC	CASSLGGAKNIQYF	TRBV5-1	TRBJ2-4	NA	NA
TGTGCCAGCTCACCAGGGTGGGCCATCGGACAGCCCACTGGGGATACGCAGTATTTT	CASSPGWAIGQPTGDTQYF	TRBV18	TRBJ2-3	NA	once
TGTGCCAGCAGCGTTCCCGTGTCGGCTAGCACAGATACGCAGTATTTT	CASSVPVSASTDTQYF	TRBV11-1	TRBJ2-3	NA	NA
TGCGCCAGCAAACCAAACCTCGGGGGGGGACAAGAGACCCAGTACTTC	CASKPNLGGGQETQYF	TRBV5-1	TRBJ2-5	TRBD2	NA
TGTGCCAGCAGCTTAGCGGACGGGGGTTCGGGAGGCTACACCTTC	CASSLADGGSGGYTF	TRBV11-2	TRBJ1-2	NA	NA
TGTGCCAGCAGCAGGGTGAACACCGGGGAGCTGTTTTTT	CASSRVNTGELFF	TRBV6-5	TRBJ2-2	NA	NA
TGTGCCATCAGTGAGGGATTCAGGGACAGGTTATACACTGAAGCTTTCTTT	CAISEGFRDRLYTEAFF	TRBV10-3	TRBJ1-1	TRBD1	few
TGTGCCAGCAGCCGGGGCAGGGCGAGAGGGTATGGCTACACCTTC	CASSRGRARGYGYTF	TRBV14	TRBJ1-2	NA	NA
TGTGCCAGTAGGAAGGTTGGTGCATTCGGCTACACCTTC	CASRKVGAFGYTF	TRBV19	TRBJ1-2	NA	NA
TGTGCCAGTAGGCAGGTGGGCATGAACACTGAAGCTTTCTTT	CASRQVGMNTEAFF	TRBV19	TRBJ1-1	NA	NA
TGTGCCAGCAGTGTCGACCCTTCGGACACAGATACGCAGTATTTT	CASSVDPSDTDTQYF	TRBV6-1	TRBJ2-3	NA	NA
TGCGCCAGCAGCTTGGGGGCTAGCGGGGAAGTCTACGAGCAGTACTTC	CASSLGASGEVYEQYF	TRBV5-1	TRBJ2-7	TRBD2	few
TGTGCCAGCAGTCCTCCGACAGGGCAGGATAATTCACCCCTCCACTTT	CASSPPTGQDNSPLHF	TRBV6-6	TRBJ1-6	TRBD1	NA
TGTGCCAGCACCCACGGACAGGGAGTGCATGGCTACACCTTC	CASTHGQGVHGYTF	TRBV7-9	TRBJ1-2	TRBD1	few
TGTGCCAGCAGTGGATGGGGGGCAGGCACTGAAGCTTTCTTT	CASSGWGAGTEAFF	TRBV2	TRBJ1-1	NA	NA
TGTGCCAGCAGTTACGGGGCAGGGATTATAGGAGCTTTCTTT	CASSYGAGIIGAFF	TRBV6-5	TRBJ1-1	NA	once
TGCGCCAGCAAGGGTGGGCAGGGCTACACTGAAGCTTTCTTT	CASKGGQGYTEAFF	TRBV5-1	TRBJ1-1	NA	NA
TGCGCCAGCGGGGTAATGGGGGCAGATACGCAGTATTTT	CASGVMGADTQYF	TRBV4-1	TRBJ2-3	NA	NA
TGTGCCAGCAGTTTTCTTAGGACTAGCGGCTTACCTCAACCTGTCAATGAGCAGTTCTTC	CASSFLRTSGLPQPVNEQFF	TRBV27	TRBJ2-1	TRBD2	NA
TGTGCCAGCAGCGCGACCGGGACCGAGAATTCACCCCTCCACTTT	CASSATGTENSPLHF	TRBV9	TRBJ1-6	NA	NA
TGTGCCAGCAGCTTAGCGCCTCAACAAGAGACCCAGTACTTC	CASSLAPQQETQYF	TRBV7-9	TRBJ2-5	NA	NA
TGTGCCAGTAGTATGAGGACACTTGAGCAGTACTTC	CASSMRTLEQYF	TRBV19	TRBJ2-7	NA	large
TGTGCCAGCAGTGACCCCTACAATGAGCAGTTCTTC	CASSDPYNEQFF	TRBV2	TRBJ2-1	NA	NA
TGCGCCAGCAGTGAAGGATTAAGGACAGGGCTATTCTACACCTTC	CASSEGLRTGLFYTF	TRBV10-2	TRBJ1-2	TRBD1	few
TGTGCCAGCAGTACCTCACAGGGGGAAGATCAGCCCCAGCATTTT	CASSTSQGEDQPQHF	TRBV27	TRBJ1-5	TRBD1	NA
TGTGCCAGCAGCTTAAATACGGGACTAGAATCAGATACGCAGTATTTT	CASSLNTGLESDTQYF	TRBV7-6	TRBJ2-3	TRBD2	once
TGTGCCAGCTCACTTCAGAGGGGACAGGGAAGCTCCGAGCAGTACTTC	CASSLQRGQGSSEQYF	TRBV18	TRBJ2-7	TRBD1	NA